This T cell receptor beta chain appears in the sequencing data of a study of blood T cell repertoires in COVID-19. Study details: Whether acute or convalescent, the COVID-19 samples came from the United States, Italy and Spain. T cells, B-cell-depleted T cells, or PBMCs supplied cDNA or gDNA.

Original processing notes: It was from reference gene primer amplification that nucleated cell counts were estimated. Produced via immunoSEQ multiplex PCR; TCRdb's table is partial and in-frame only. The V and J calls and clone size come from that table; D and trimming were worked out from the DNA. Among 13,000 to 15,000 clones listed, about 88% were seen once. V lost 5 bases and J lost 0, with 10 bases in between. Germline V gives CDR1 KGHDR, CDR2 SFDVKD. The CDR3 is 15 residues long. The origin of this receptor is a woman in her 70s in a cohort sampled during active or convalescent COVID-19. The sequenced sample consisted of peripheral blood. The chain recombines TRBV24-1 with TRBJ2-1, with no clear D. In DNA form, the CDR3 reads TGTGCCACCAGTGGAGCCGACAACTCCTACAATGAGCAGTTCTTC. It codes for CATSGADNSYNEQFF.